The 21 T cell receptor beta chains below come from one sample, sequenced in a study of monozygotic twins with inflammatory bowel disease. TCRdb reworked the 5' RACE reads into one entry per CDR3 protein, no DNA. Found here are about 150,000 distinct CDR3 sequences; the top ten clones hold approximately 1.2%. The sequencing sample was made of blood. These TCRs come from a human donor with ulcerative colitis or Crohn's disease, or a healthy co-twin of an affected twin (not recorded which).

V gene TRBV24-1 combines with J gene TRBJ2-5; TCRdb outputs TRBD1, but without DNA this stays unchecked. The CDR3 covers 13 residues. CDR1 KGHDR and CDR2 SFDVKD come from the germline V gene. Here the CDR3 reads CATSDWTEETQYF.

This chain uses TRBV18 with TRBJ2-7; the TRBD1 assignment by TCRdb is unverifiable without DNA. This CDR3 has 12 residues. The germline CDR1 and CDR2 sequences are KGHSH and LQKENI. The CDR3: CASSPMGAEQYF. Complete variable domain (other parts from reference TRBV18 and TRBJ2-7): NAGVMQNPRHLVRRRGQEARLRCSPMKGHSHVYWYRQLPEEGLKFMVYLQKENIIDESGMPKERFSAEFPKEGPSILRIQQVVRGDSAAYFCASSPMGAEQYFGPGTRLTVT.

This rearrangement joins TRBV20-1 to TRBJ1-4. The germline CDR1 and CDR2 sequences are DFQATT and SNEGSKA (reference sequence). This CDR3 has 14 residues. CDR3 in amino acids: CSALTGRGEEKLFF.

The chain couples TRBV5-1 to TRBJ1-1; TCRdb selects TRBD1, and the lack of DNA leaves this call unchecked. The CDR3 sequence is 13 residues long. The germline V gene encodes CDR1 SGHRS and CDR2 YFSETQ. CDR3 residues: CASSFGAQTEAFF.

The chain carries TRBV7-2 and TRBJ2-1. The CDR3 runs 14 residues. Germline V gene lookup returns CDR1 SGHTA and CDR2 FQGNSA. CDR3: CASSLATGYNEQFF.

The genes are TRBV20-1 and TRBJ1-6; the TCRdb call, TRBD1, lacks DNA for checking. The CDR3 is 12 residues long. Germline V lookup: CDR1 DFQATT, CDR2 SNEGSKA (reference sequence). The CDR3 reads CSAEIGGGPLHF.

The J gene is TRBJ2-1, the V gene TRBV10-2. Germline V gives CDR1 WSHSY, CDR2 SAAADI. The CDR3 runs 13 residues. The CDR3 sequence is CASSERTTNEQFF.

V gene TRBV7-2 combines with J gene TRBJ2-7; TCRdb names TRBD2, which stays unverified in the absence of DNA. The CDR3 runs 13 residues. The germline V gene has CDR1 SGHTA and CDR2 FQGNSA. The CDR3 spells CASSLNQGGEQYF. Full variable domain (missing parts from reference TRBV7-2 and TRBJ2-7): GAGVSQSPSNKVTEKGKDVELRCDPISGHTALYWYRQSLGQGLEFLIYFQGNSAPDKSGLPSDRFSAERTGGSVSTLTIQRTQQEDSAVYLCASSLNQGGEQYFGPGTRLTVT.

The V call is TRBV4-2, the J call TRBJ2-1; TCRdb returns TRBD2, unconfirmable since there is no DNA. This CDR3 contains 13 residues. From germline, CDR1 is LGHNA and CDR2 YNFKEQ. CDR3 residues: CASSQQTSDEQFF.

This rearrangement joins TRBV6-2 or TRBV6-3 to TRBJ2-5; TCRdb designates TRBD2, a call that cannot be tested without DNA. The CDR3 has 13 residues. Looked up from germline, CDR1 is MNHEY and CDR2 is SVGEGT. CDR3 loop: CASSLLAQETQYF.

The V call is TRBV6-5, the J call TRBJ2-2; there is no DNA to check the TCRdb D call of TRBD1. This CDR3 contains 15 residues. Germline CDR1 reads MNHEY; CDR2 reads SVGAGI. This CDR3 is CASSNYGGSSGELFF.

This chain links TRBV7-9 with TRBJ2-7. The CDR3 consists of 14 residues. Germline CDR1 reads SEHNR; CDR2 reads FQNEAQ (reference sequence). CDR3 sequence reads: CASSLIGVSYEQYF.

This sequence joins TRBV6-5 and TRBJ1-1; TCRdb calls TRBD1, which cannot be checked without DNA. Germline loops: CDR1 MNHEY, CDR2 SVGAGI. The CDR3 loop spans 13 amino acids. The CDR3 here is CASSNQGGTEAFF.

This chain links TRBV5-1 with TRBJ2-2; as DNA is missing, the TRBD2 call by TCRdb cannot be tested. This CDR3 has 13 amino acids. Germline values: CDR1 SGHRS, CDR2 YFSETQ. CDR3 region: CASSLETSRGLFF. Supplemented by reference TRBV5-1 and TRBJ2-2, the full variable domain reads KAGVTQTPRYLIKTRGQQVTLSCSPISGHRSVSWYQQTPGQGLQFLFEYFSETQRNKGNFPGRFSGRQFSNSRSEMNVSTLELGDSALYLCASSLETSRGLFFGEGSRLTVL.

The V and J genes are TRBV19 and TRBJ1-1; TCRdb's D gene call, TRBD1, goes unchecked for lack of DNA. The CDR3 has 15 residues. In germline, CDR1 is LNHDA, CDR2 SQIVND (reference sequence). Here the CDR3 reads CASKGSPGLNTEAFF.

The V gene is TRBV5-1, the J gene TRBJ2-2; TCRdb reports TRBD1, a call that lacks DNA to check it against. The germline V gene has CDR1 SGHRS and CDR2 YFSETQ. This CDR3 has 16 residues. The CDR3 sequence: CASSWTAFANTGELFF.

V and J are TRBV5-4 and TRBJ2-5; TCRdb indicates TRBD2, and absent DNA this call remains unverified. Germline values: CDR1 SGHNT, CDR2 YYREEE (reference sequence). The CDR3 has 15 amino acids. The CDR3 protein is CASSWSGRYQETQYF.

The chain combines TRBV7-2 with TRBJ2-2. Germline lookup yields CDR1 SGHTA and CDR2 FQGNSA. The CDR3 length is 13 residues. CDR3 protein: CASSFSETGELFF.

CDR3 loop: CSVDGLAGARTDTQYF. This chain joins TRBV29-1 and TRBJ2-3; TCRdb's assignment of TRBD2 cannot be checked, as there is no DNA. The CDR3 loop spans 16 amino acids. Germline values: CDR1 SQVTM, CDR2 ANQGSEA.

The chain links TRBV7-3 to TRBJ1-2. Germline V gene lookup returns CDR1 SGHTA and CDR2 FQGTGA. CDR3 length: 14 residues. This CDR3 is CASSLGGGVDGYTF.

The CDR3 reads CASSLAGGGITYNEQFF. This chain links TRBV5-1 with TRBJ2-1; the D gene TCRdb calls, TRBD1, cannot be checked with no DNA. Looked up from germline, CDR1 is SGHRS and CDR2 is YFSETQ. This CDR3 has 17 residues.